This entry lists 16 T cell receptor beta chains sequenced from one sample in a study of regulatory T cells in long-lasting Graves disease. Building the TCR beta libraries relied on iRepertoire HTBI primers, and CDR3 regions underwent Arm-PCR. TCRdb re-analysed the multiplex PCR reads in MiXCR, keeping a single row per CDR3 protein. The data contain approximately 690,000 distinct CDR3 sequences, 25% to 35% of them singletons. Time point defined: persistent/refractory GD, antithyroid drugs over 5 years with positive TRAb. The TCR library was prepared using RNA isolated from PBMCs. The input for sequencing was peripheral blood mononuclear cells (PBMCs), taken when the disease was refractory, from a patient treated with antithyroid drugs. These receptors were taken from a female donor with Graves disease.

This clonotype was picked up a small number of times. The chain combines TRBV27 with TRBJ2-7; D may match TRBD1 or TRBD2 (5 bases each). The CDR3 sequence is 15 residues long. V dropped 3 bases and J dropped 0 bases, with 12 bases sitting between them. Germline-derived CDR1 and CDR2 are MNHEY and SMNVEV (reference sequence). The CDR3 reads CASSFVSGTSYEQYF. DNA of the CDR3: TGTGCCAGCAGTTTCGTCTCCGGGACCTCCTACGAGCAGTACTTC.

This clonotype was seen repeatedly, ten times or more. The rearrangement links TRBV13 to TRBJ2-5; D is undetermined. V lost 1 base and J 2 bases, leaving 11 bases between the germline ends. The V gene's germline CDR1 is PRHDT and CDR2 FYEKMQ (reference sequence). The CDR3 is made up of 15 amino acids. The CDR3 DNA sequence: TGTGCCAGCAGCTTAGCGTCAGCGTCACAAGAGACCCAGTACTTC. Translating gives CASSLASASQETQYF.

The V gene is TRBV29-1, the J gene TRBJ1-1; D call uncertain. This CDR3 is 11 amino acids long. From germline, CDR1 is SQVTM and CDR2 ANQGSEA. The V gene lost 6 bases and the J gene lost 7 bases, with 12 bases spanning the gap. DNA of the CDR3: TGCAGCGTGGCCGGTGGTAATGAAGCTTTCTTT. Translation: CSVAGGNEAFF.

CDR3 nucleotides: TGTGCCAGCAGCCAAGCTGGTCCGTCGCTTTACTTC. Translation gives CASSQAGPSLYF. The chain combines TRBV3-1 with TRBJ2-4; D call uncertain. CDR3 length: 12 residues. Germline V lookup: CDR1 LGHDT, CDR2 YNNKEL (reference sequence). Trimming removed 1 base from V and 16 bases from J, with 14 bases in between.

This chain connects TRBV10-3 to TRBJ2-7; weak D call: TRBD2 (6 bases). In germline, CDR1 is ENHRY, CDR2 SYGVKD. V was shortened by 3 bases and J by 2 bases, with 17 bases between the two germline ends. The CDR3 has 16 amino acids. The CDR3 is CAISDLRRTGAYEQYF. As DNA, the CDR3 is TGTGCCATCAGTGATCTACGCCGGACGGGAGCCTACGAGCAGTACTTC.

This chain uses TRBV4-1 with TRBJ2-5; unclear D gene. Germline V gene sequence: CDR1 MGHRA, CDR2 YSYEKL. CDR3 length: 15 amino acids. V was shortened by 4 bases and J by 5 bases, with 17 bases between the two germline ends. The CDR3 reads CASSRRWAARETQYF. The DNA of the CDR3 is TGCGCCAGCAGCCGAAGATGGGCCGCGCGGGAGACCCAGTACTTC.

This clonotype occurred a few times. This chain joins TRBV29-1 and TRBJ1-1; a weak D match, TRBD1 (5 bases). From germline, CDR1 is SQVTM and CDR2 ANQGSEA. CDR3 length equals 14 residues. Trimming removed 0 bases from V and 5 bases from J, with 13 bases in between. The CDR3 sequence: CSVEEGRGRTEAFF. CDR3 nucleotides: TGCAGCGTTGAAGAAGGTCGGGGGAGGACTGAAGCTTTCTTT.

The chain couples TRBV7-3 to TRBJ2-2; D gene unclear. Germline-derived CDR1 and CDR2 are SGHTA and FQGTGA. The CDR3 loop spans 13 amino acids. Trimming removed 7 bases at V and 2 bases at J, with 8 bases between. CDR3 bases: TGTGCCAGCATGGGCAGAAACACCGGGGAGCTGTTTTTT. As protein: CASMGRNTGELFF.

The chain uses TRBV25-1 and TRBJ1-2; D gene unclear. The germline V and J ends were trimmed by 1 base and 6 bases, with 12 bases remaining between them. Looked up from germline, CDR1 is MGHDK and CDR2 is SYGVNS. The CDR3 is 14 residues long. The CDR3 DNA sequence: TGTGCCAGCAGTGAATCTGCGCAGGTTGATGGCTACACCTTC. This codes for CASSESAQVDGYTF.

The chain uses TRBV2 and TRBJ1-2; TRBD1 matches 7 bases. After removal of 7 bases from V and 2 bases from J, the junction contained 10 bases not matched to a gene. Per the germline V gene, CDR1 is SNHLY and CDR2 is FYNNEI. The CDR3 runs 15 residues. The CDR3 loop reads CASNSDRAQNYGYTF. Here the CDR3 DNA reads TGTGCCAGCAACTCCGACAGGGCCCAAAACTATGGCTACACCTTC.

Only a few counts were recorded for this clonotype. The chain joins TRBV6-1 to TRBJ2-7; tentatively, D is TRBD1 (5 bases). This CDR3 is built from 16 residues. Trimming stripped 6 bases from V and 0 bases from J, with 18 bases between. The germline gives CDR1 MNHNS, CDR2 SASEGT. This chain's CDR3 is CASSALGQGNSYEQYF. The CDR3 DNA is TGTGCCAGCAGCGCCTTGGGGCAGGGAAACTCCTACGAGCAGTACTTC.

There are a few counts of this clonotype. V and J are TRBV11-1 and TRBJ2-4; D not certain. Germline lookup yields CDR1 SGHAT and CDR2 FQDESV (reference sequence). The CDR3 is 14 amino acids. V lost 4 bases and J 0 bases, leaving 7 bases between the germline ends. The CDR3 here is CASSSPIAKNIQYF. CDR3 coding DNA: TGTGCCAGCAGCTCCCCCATAGCCAAAAACATTCAGTACTTC.

A few counts support this clonotype. The chain recombines TRBV27 with TRBJ1-6, with unresolved D. The CDR3 spans 14 residues. Deletions cut 3 bases from V and 4 bases from J, with 7 bases between. Germline V gene sequence: CDR1 MNHEY, CDR2 SMNVEV (reference sequence). The CDR3 nucleotides read TGTGCCAGCAGTTTCACCACTTATAATTCACCCCTCCACTTT. Translated: CASSFTTYNSPLHF.

The chain employs TRBV19 and TRBJ1-2, with no clear D. The ends were cut back, 2 bases at V and 4 bases at J, with 14 bases in the middle. The CDR3 totals 15 residues. The germline gives CDR1 LNHDA, CDR2 SQIVND (reference sequence). The DNA for the CDR3 is TGTGCCAGTAGTATAAGAGAAAATACTATCTATGGCTACACCTTC. The encoded protein is CASSIRENTIYGYTF.

The gene calls are TRBV2 and TRBJ2-7; D tentatively reads TRBD1 or TRBD2 (5 bases each). The germline gives CDR1 SNHLY, CDR2 FYNNEI. V shed 4 bases and J shed 1 base, with 14 bases lying between them. CDR3 length equals 15 residues. CDR3 amino acids: CASSGGGTLSYEQYF. CDR3 DNA: TGTGCCAGCAGTGGTGGTGGGACCTTGTCCTACGAGCAGTACTTC.

DNA for the CDR3: TGTGCCTGGACACAGGGCGGAAGCTCCTACGAGCAGTACTTC. It yields the protein CAWTQGGSSYEQYF. This sequence joins TRBV30 and TRBJ2-7; D is perhaps TRBD1 (6 bases). The CDR3 spans 14 residues. Germline V gene sequence: CDR1 GTSNPN, CDR2 SVGIG (reference sequence). Trimming took off 4 bases at V and 0 bases at J, with 13 bases between the two ends. Full variable domain (remainder filled in from reference TRBV30 and TRBJ2-7): SQTIHQWPATLVQPVGSPLSLECTVEGTSNPNLYWYRQAAGRGLQLLFYSVGIGQISSEVPQNLSASRPQDRQFILSSKKLLLSDSGFYLCAWTQGGSSYEQYFGPGTRLTVT.